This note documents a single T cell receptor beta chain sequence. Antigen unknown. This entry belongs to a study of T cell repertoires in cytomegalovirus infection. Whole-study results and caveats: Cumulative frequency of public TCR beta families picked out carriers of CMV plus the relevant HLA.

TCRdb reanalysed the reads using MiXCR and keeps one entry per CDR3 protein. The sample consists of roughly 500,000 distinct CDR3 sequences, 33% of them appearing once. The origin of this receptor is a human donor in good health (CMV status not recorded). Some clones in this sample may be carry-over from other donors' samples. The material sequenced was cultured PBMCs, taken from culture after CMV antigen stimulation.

CDR3 sequence: CASSLEGGFRGDTQYF. In DNA form, the CDR3 reads TGTGCCAGCAGCTTAGAGGGAGGATTTCGCGGAGATACGCAGTATTTT. The chain combines TRBV7-2 with TRBJ2-3, with D maybe TRBD2 (6 bases). This CDR3 has 16 residues. In germline, CDR1 is SGHTA, CDR2 FQGNSA. V was shortened by 1 base and J by 5 bases, with 16 bases between the two germline ends.